The entry that follows covers one T cell receptor beta chain sequence. Its antigen is currently unknown. TCRdb keeps only in-frame clones here, not all; method: immunoSEQ multiplex PCR. The data show over a million clones, 95% to 99% seen once. Study donors comprised healthy, HIV-negative adults devoid of recent acute infection or vaccination. Researchers partitioned CD4+ cells into CD45RA+ naive and CD45RA-negative memory subsets. This entry belongs to a study of shared clonotypes between healthy human individuals. Study-level points and caveats: Sequencing depth was predicted to influence how clonotypes are shared among donors.

This clonotype was obtained from a man under 40 in good health. Sequencing was carried out using naive CD4+ T cells sorted from blood. Subset indicated: CD45RA+ positively selected.

This CDR3 reads CASRVEGEQFF. The CDR3 DNA reads as TGCGCCAGCAGAGTAGAGGGAGAGCAGTTCTTC. The chain carries TRBV5-1 and TRBJ2-1, with a tentative D call TRBD2 (5 bases). CDR3 length equals 11 residues. The ends were cut back, 5 bases at V and 10 bases at J, with 10 bases in the middle. In germline, CDR1 is SGHRS, CDR2 YFSETQ.